The 27 T cell receptor beta chains presented below share a single source sample, sequenced in a study of T cell responses to AZD1222 COVID-19 vaccine listed by TCRdb under 2021. What the time point label conveys for this sample: baseline before first vaccination. Receptors were amplified or captured by the immunoSEQ multiplex PCR assay. As stored in TCRdb, this immuneACCESS dataset retains in-frame rearrangements with V and J assigned. A fraction of the clones does not appear; measured against another copy, unresolved V genes explain less than half of the discrepancy, and the remainder lacks a known reason. In this sample the table shows about 74,000 clones, 80% to 90% of which occur a single time. The ten top clones hold roughly 2.7% of the sample. The sample was peripheral blood, taken on day 0 of AZD1222 vaccination. Every receptor here comes from an adult in good health.

This clone has more than one count but fewer than ten. The chain is built from TRBV6-1 and TRBJ2-5, with 9 nucleotides matching TRBD1. This CDR3 comprises 18 residues. The junction had 10 bases not matched to a gene; V was cut back by 0 bases and J by 2 bases. Looked up from germline, CDR1 is MNHNS and CDR2 is SASEGT. The CDR3 protein is CASSEAPGTGQKQETQYF. CDR3 DNA sequence: TGTGCCAGCAGTGAAGCACCAGGGACAGGGCAAAAACAAGAGACCCAGTACTTC.

The chain combines TRBV4-3 with TRBJ2-7, with 13 bases lining up with TRBD2. Germline trimming cut 4 bases from V and 6 bases from J; bases unmatched to any gene: 6. Germline assignment: CDR1 LGHNA and CDR2 YSLEER. The CDR3 is 15 amino acids. The CDR3 DNA is TGCGCCAGCAGCCGCAGCGGGACTAGCGGGACCGAGCAGTACTTC. Translation: CASSRSGTSGTEQYF.

The rearrangement links TRBV7-3 to TRBJ2-2, with D perhaps TRBD1 (6 bases). V lost 5 bases to trimming and J lost 1 base, with 11 bases between them. Germline V gives CDR1 SGHTA, CDR2 FQGTGA. There are 15 residues in the CDR3. The CDR3 DNA is TGTGCCAGCAGCCCAGAGGGGGTGAACACCGGGGAGCTGTTTTTT. Its protein product is CASSPEGVNTGELFF.

The chain links TRBV30 to TRBJ2-7; D is perhaps TRBD1 or TRBD2 (5 bases each). The CDR3 totals 13 residues. Trimming pared 2 bases from V and 3 bases from J, leaving 11 bases between. Per the germline V gene, CDR1 is GTSNPN and CDR2 is SVGIG (reference sequence). The CDR3 sequence is CAWSPGTHYEQYF. Written as DNA, the CDR3 is TGTGCCTGGAGTCCCGGGACCCACTACGAGCAGTACTTC.

The chain uses TRBV18 and TRBJ2-7; unclear D gene. Trimming cost V 1 base and J 4 bases, with 5 bases left between them. Germline CDR1 is KGHSH and CDR2 is LQKENI. This CDR3 is built from 12 residues. The CDR3 here is CASSPRVYEQYF. The CDR3 region has the DNA TGTGCCAGCTCACCACGAGTGTACGAGCAGTACTTC.

The V and J genes are TRBV2 and TRBJ1-4; 8 bases line up with TRBD1. CDR3 size: 15 residues. Germline values: CDR1 SNHLY, CDR2 FYNNEI. J gave up 3 bases and V 4 bases, and 4 bases lay outside the gene matches. CDR3 bases: TGTGCCAGCAGTGGCCGGACAGGGCCTAATGAAAAACTGTTTTTT. It translates to CASSGRTGPNEKLFF.

The chain links TRBV15 to TRBJ1-5; TRBD1 might be the D (6 bases). Per the germline V gene, CDR1 is LNHNV and CDR2 is YYDKDF (reference sequence). The CDR3 is 16 amino acids. V was shortened by 0 bases and J by 3 bases, with 12 bases between the two germline ends. The CDR3 loop is CATSRDVWDINQPQHF. The DNA of the CDR3 is TGTGCCACCAGCAGAGATGTTTGGGACATCAATCAGCCCCAGCATTTT.

This clone has only a few counts. The J gene is TRBJ2-2, the V gene TRBV7-3, with TRBD2 as a possible D gene (5 bases). The CDR3 is made up of 15 amino acids. The V gene lost 2 bases and the J gene lost 4 bases, with 11 bases spanning the gap. Germline lookup yields CDR1 SGHTA and CDR2 FQGTGA. The CDR3 nucleotides are TGTGCCAGCAGCTTATCCGGGATAGGCACCGGGGAGCTGTTTTTT. As protein: CASSLSGIGTGELFF.

This clone was observed a single time. The chain carries TRBV23-1 and TRBJ2-4; 7 bases fit TRBD1. TRBV23-1 is reported as an ORF; its role is uncertain. Unmatched junction bases numbered 8, after V lost 0 bases and J lost 0 bases. CDR3 length equals 18 residues. CDR3 sequence: CASSQSDRPALAKNIQYF. As DNA, the CDR3 is TGCGCCAGCAGTCAATCGGACAGGCCTGCCCTAGCCAAAAACATTCAGTACTTC.

V gene TRBV5-1 combines with J gene TRBJ1-4; 8 bases map to TRBD1. V shed 5 bases and J 3 bases; nucleotides not matched to a gene: 9. Germline V gene lookup returns CDR1 SGHRS and CDR2 YFSETQ. CDR3 length: 16 amino acids. The CDR3 sequence: CASSDLETGANEKLFF. CDR3 DNA: TGCGCCAGCAGTGATCTTGAGACAGGGGCTAATGAAAAACTGTTTTTT. The whole variable domain, filled in from reference TRBV5-1 and TRBJ1-4, reads KAGVTQTPRYLIKTRGQQVTLSCSPISGHRSVSWYQQTPGQGLQFLFEYFSETQRNKGNFPGRFSGRQFSNSRSEMNVSTLELGDSALYLCASSDLETGANEKLFFGSGTQLSVL.

This clone was observed a few times. This rearrangement joins TRBV13 to TRBJ2-7, with 10 bases that match TRBD1. The germline V gene has CDR1 PRHDT and CDR2 FYEKMQ (reference sequence). The V and J ends lost 4 bases and 3 bases, in that order; junction bases with no gene match: 9. CDR3 length: 16 residues. Written as DNA, the CDR3 is TGTGCCAGCAGCTCCATGACGGGACAGGGGTTCTACGAGCAGTACTTC. It codes for CASSSMTGQGFYEQYF.

The chain has TRBV3-1 (or the pseudogene TRBV3-2) and TRBJ1-2; D is undetermined. V lost 1 base and J 7 bases, leaving 10 bases between the germline ends. The CDR3 is made up of 13 amino acids. Germline CDR1 is LGHDT and CDR2 is YNNKEL (reference sequence). The CDR3 loop is CASSQGGGRGYTF. CDR3 DNA: TGTGCCAGCAGCCAAGGCGGCGGGCGTGGCTACACCTTC.

This clone was seen just once. The rearrangement uses TRBV27 and TRBJ1-2; D ambiguous. CDR3 size: 13 residues. From germline, CDR1 is MNHEY and CDR2 SMNVEV (reference sequence). With 0 bases removed from V and 0 bases from J, the gap between germline ends came to 2 bases. The CDR3, as DNA: TGTGCCAGCAGTTTATCAACTAACTATGGCTACACCTTC. Translated, it gives CASSLSTNYGYTF.

The chain has TRBV4-1 and TRBJ1-2; tentatively, D is TRBD1 (5 bases). The CDR3 runs 14 residues. Germline CDR1 MGHRA, CDR2 YSYEKL. Trimming took 1 base from V and 8 from J, leaving 14 bases between them. The CDR3 reads CASSQAGIKWGYTF. DNA of the CDR3: TGCGCCAGCAGCCAAGCAGGGATTAAGTGGGGCTACACCTTC.

This sequence joins TRBV19 and TRBJ2-1; TRBD2 matches 14 bases. This CDR3 region has 15 residues. CDR1 LNHDA and CDR2 SQIVND come from the germline V gene (reference sequence). V lost 6 bases, J lost 3 bases, and 1 base stayed unmatched. The CDR3 protein is CASRGLAGDYNEQFF. The CDR3 coding sequence is TGTGCCAGTAGGGGACTAGCGGGAGACTACAATGAGCAGTTCTTC.

This chain connects TRBV14 to TRBJ1-1; 11 nucleotides line up with TRBD1. This CDR3 comprises 14 residues. From germline, CDR1 is SGHDN and CDR2 FVKESK. Trimming at V came to 8 bases and at J to 1 base, leaving 3 bases not matched to a gene. The CDR3 is CASGDRGTNTEAFF. DNA of the CDR3: TGTGCCAGCGGGGACAGGGGGACGAACACTGAAGCTTTCTTT.

V is TRBV19 and J is TRBJ2-2, with 7 bases matching TRBD2. The CDR3 contains 14 residues. The germline gives CDR1 LNHDA, CDR2 SQIVND (reference sequence). The V and J ends lost 4 bases and 7 bases, in that order; junction bases with no gene match: 6. CDR3 in DNA: TGTGCCAGTAGTACCCAACTAGCGTTCGGGGAGCTGTTTTTT. This codes for CASSTQLAFGELFF.

The chain carries TRBV28 and TRBJ1-5; 7 nucleotides agree with TRBD1. The V and J ends lost 8 bases and 1 base, in that order; junction bases with no gene match: 17. Germline V gene data show CDR1 as MDHEN and CDR2 as SYDVKM. The CDR3 is 18 residues long. The CDR3 DNA is TGTGCCAGCGCCGGGAGGGGGCAGGGGTATGTCAGCAATCAGCCCCAGCATTTT. Translated: CASAGRGQGYVSNQPQHF. Full variable domain (remainder filled in from reference TRBV28 and TRBJ1-5): DVKVTQSSRYLVKRTGEKVFLECVQDMDHENMFWYRQDPGLGLRLIYFSYDVKMKEKGDIPEGYSVSREKKERFSLILESASTNQTSMYLCASAGRGQGYVSNQPQHFGDGTRLSIL.

The rearrangement joins TRBV19 to TRBJ1-3; no clear D. There are 17 residues in the CDR3. CDR1 LNHDA and CDR2 SQIVND come from the germline V gene (reference sequence). The V and J ends lost 3 bases and 0 bases respectively, with 15 bases between them. CDR3 sequence (DNA): TGTGCCAGTAGTATCTTCCGTCAGGAACCCTCTGGAAACACCATATATTTT. Encoded protein: CASSIFRQEPSGNTIYF.

The chain joins TRBV30 to TRBJ2-3, with 9 bases identical to TRBD2. The V segment lost 5 bases and the J segment 2 bases; nucleotides outside the gene matches: 2. The CDR3 has 13 residues. The V gene's germline CDR1 is GTSNPN and CDR2 SVGIG (reference sequence). The CDR3 is CAWASGTTDTQYF. CDR3 in DNA: TGTGCCTGGGCTAGCGGGACCACAGATACGCAGTATTTT.

This chain connects TRBV9 to TRBJ1-5, with TRBD1 identical over 7 bases. Looked up from germline, CDR1 is SGDLS and CDR2 is YYNGEE. Losses at the gene ends were 4 bases for V and 7 bases for J; bases not matched to a gene: 8. This CDR3 is built from 14 residues. CDR3 region: CASSPTGAGQPQHF. The DNA of the CDR3 is TGTGCCAGCAGCCCAACAGGGGCGGGACAGCCCCAGCATTTT.

The chain links TRBV19 to TRBJ2-5, with 7 bases aligning to TRBD2. V shed 0 bases and J 1 base; nucleotides not matched to a gene: 5. The CDR3 is 16 amino acids. The germline V gene encodes CDR1 LNHDA and CDR2 SQIVND (reference sequence). This chain's CDR3 is CASSIEPSGVQETQYF. DNA of the CDR3: TGTGCCAGTAGTATAGAGCCTAGCGGAGTCCAAGAGACCCAGTACTTC. Together with reference TRBV19 and TRBJ2-5, the CDR3 gives the full variable domain: DGGITQSPKYLFRKEGQNVTLSCEQNLNHDAMYWYRQDPGQGLRLIYYSQIVNDFQKGDIAEGYSVSREKKESFPLTVTSAQKNPTAFYLCASSIEPSGVQETQYFGPGTRLLVL.

V usage is TRBV9 and J usage is TRBJ2-2; the D gene is possibly TRBD1 (5 bases). From germline, CDR1 is SGDLS and CDR2 YYNGEE. CDR3 size: 15 residues. V was shortened by 3 bases and J by 4 bases, with 13 bases between the two germline ends. This CDR3 is CASSGPDTVTGELFF. The DNA for the CDR3 is TGTGCCAGCAGCGGGCCGGACACAGTCACCGGGGAGCTGTTTTTT. Drawing the rest from reference TRBV9 and TRBJ2-2, the complete variable domain is DSGVTQTPKHLITATGQRVTLRCSPRSGDLSVYWYQQSLDQGLQFLIQYYNGEERAKGNILERFSAQQFPDLHSELNLSSLELGDSALYFCASSGPDTVTGELFFGEGSRLTVL.

The chain combines TRBV5-4 with TRBJ1-4; D is perhaps TRBD1 (6 bases). This CDR3 is 15 amino acids long. Germline V gives CDR1 SGHNT, CDR2 YYREEE (reference sequence). V dropped 2 bases and J dropped 1 base, with 9 bases sitting between them. CDR3 bases: TGTGCCAGCAGCTTTCTAGGGGGAACTAATGAAAAACTGTTTTTT. Translated: CASSFLGGTNEKLFF.

This clone came up once. This chain joins TRBV6-2 or TRBV6-3 and TRBJ2-7, with no clear D. V lost 0 bases, J lost 5 bases, and 5 bases lay in between. Germline values: CDR1 MNHEY, CDR2 SVGEGT. The CDR3 has 12 residues. CDR3 DNA: TGTGCCAGCAGTTACTCAGGGCACGAGCAGTACTTC. Amino acid sequence: CASSYSGHEQYF.

This chain joins TRBV6-5 and TRBJ1-5, with D possibly matching TRBD1 (6 bases). The CDR3 is made up of 13 amino acids. Germline V gene lookup returns CDR1 MNHEY and CDR2 SVGAGI. The V end lost 2 bases, the J end lost 5 bases, and 7 bases lay between the germline ends. CDR3 in DNA: TGTGCCAGCAGTTACGACAGGTATCAGCCCCAGCATTTT. Its translation: CASSYDRYQPQHF.

V gene TRBV28 combines with J gene TRBJ2-5; 8 bases are shared with TRBD1. The CDR3 contains 13 residues. V shed 8 bases and J 5 bases; nucleotides not matched to a gene: 7. Germline lookup yields CDR1 MDHEN and CDR2 SYDVKM. CDR3: CASRSGGSETQYF. In DNA, the CDR3 is TGTGCCAGCCGCTCAGGGGGCTCGGAGACCCAGTACTTC. Complete variable domain (other parts from reference TRBV28 and TRBJ2-5): DVKVTQSSRYLVKRTGEKVFLECVQDMDHENMFWYRQDPGLGLRLIYFSYDVKMKEKGDIPEGYSVSREKKERFSLILESASTNQTSMYLCASRSGGSETQYFGPGTRLLVL.